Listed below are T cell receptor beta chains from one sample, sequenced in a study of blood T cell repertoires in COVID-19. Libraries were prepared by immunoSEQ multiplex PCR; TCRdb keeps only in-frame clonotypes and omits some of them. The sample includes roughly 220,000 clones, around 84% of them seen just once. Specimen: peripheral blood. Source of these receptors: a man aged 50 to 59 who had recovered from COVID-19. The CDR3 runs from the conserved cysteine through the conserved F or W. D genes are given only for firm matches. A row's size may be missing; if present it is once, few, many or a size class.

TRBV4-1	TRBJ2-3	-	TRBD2	TGCGCCAGCAGCCAACCGACCCTAGCGGGAAGGGCAGATACGCAGTATTTT	CASSQPTLAGRADTQYF
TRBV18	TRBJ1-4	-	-	TGTGCCAGCTCACCTTGGACGGGAGAAAAACTGTTTTTT	CASSPWTGEKLFF
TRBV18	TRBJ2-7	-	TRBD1	TGTGCCAGCTCACAGGGACAGACAGACGAGCAGTACTTC	CASSQGQTDEQYF
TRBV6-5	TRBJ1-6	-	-	TGTGCCAGCAGTTACCTGGACAGAGTTTATAATTCACCCCTCCACTTT	CASSYLDRVYNSPLHF
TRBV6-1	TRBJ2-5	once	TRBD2	TGTGCCAGCAGTGATGTAGCGGGAGGGACCCAAGAGACCCAGTACTTC	CASSDVAGGTQETQYF
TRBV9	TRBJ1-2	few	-	TGTGCCAGCAGCGTAGAAGCGGGCGTTGGCTATGGCTACACCTTC	CASSVEAGVGYGYTF
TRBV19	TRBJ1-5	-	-	TGTGCCAGTGCGAACAAACCGCAGGGACAGCCCCAGCATTTT	CASANKPQGQPQHF
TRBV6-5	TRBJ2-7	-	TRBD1	TGTGCCAGCAGGGGGGACAGGGGAACCTACGAGCAGTACTTC	CASRGDRGTYEQYF
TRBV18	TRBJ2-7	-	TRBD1	TGTGCCAGCTCACCACTGGCGACAGGGGACTACGAGCAGTACTTC	CASSPLATGDYEQYF
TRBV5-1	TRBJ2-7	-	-	TGCGCCAGCAGCTTAGCCGCATCGTCCTACGAGCAGTACTTC	CASSLAASSYEQYF
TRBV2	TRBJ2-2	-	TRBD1	TGTGCCAGCAGGACAGGGGGCGGGGGCACCGGGGAGCTGTTTTTT	CASRTGGGGTGELFF
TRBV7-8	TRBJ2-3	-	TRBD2	TGTGCCAGCAGCTTAGTTTCGCGCGGGAGGGCCACAGATACGCAGTATTTT	CASSLVSRGRATDTQYF
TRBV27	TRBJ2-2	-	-	TGTGCCAGCAGTTTATATATGATATCGGTTCCTGAGAACACCGGGGAGCTGTTTTTT	CASSLYMISVPENTGELFF
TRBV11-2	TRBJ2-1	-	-	TGTGCCAGCAGCTCCAAACTAGGGGGCTACAATGAGCAGTTCTTC	CASSSKLGGYNEQFF
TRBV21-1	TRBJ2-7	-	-	TGTGCCAGCAGCGTGCGACAGGAGAACTACGAGCAGTACTTC	CASSVRQENYEQYF
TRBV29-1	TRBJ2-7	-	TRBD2	TGCAGCGTTAGTAAGCGGGAGAAGAGGTACGAGCAGTACTTC	CSVSKREKRYEQYF
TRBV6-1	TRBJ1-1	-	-	TGTGCCAGCAGTCAGCGTGAGATGAACACTGAAGCTTTCTTT	CASSQREMNTEAFF
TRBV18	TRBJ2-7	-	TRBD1	TGTGCCAGCTCACCACTGGGACAGGGTTCCGAGCAGTACTTC	CASSPLGQGSEQYF
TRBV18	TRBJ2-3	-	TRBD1	TGTGCCAGCTCACCACCTTTCGGACAGGGGACAGATACGCAGTATTTT	CASSPPFGQGTDTQYF
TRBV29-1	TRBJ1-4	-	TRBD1	TGCAGCGTTGGGGACAGCCTTAATGAAAAACTGTTTTTT	CSVGDSLNEKLFF
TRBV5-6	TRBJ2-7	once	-	TGTGCCAGCAGCTTGCCGGGGTCCCGTTTAGAGCAGTACTTC	CASSLPGSRLEQYF
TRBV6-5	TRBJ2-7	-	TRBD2	TGTGCCACCTCCCGAGTCAGCGGGAGTTCCTACGAGCAGTACTTC	CATSRVSGSSYEQYF
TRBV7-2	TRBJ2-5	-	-	TGTGCCAGCAGCTCGGACAGTAGAGAGACCCAGTACTTC	CASSSDSRETQYF
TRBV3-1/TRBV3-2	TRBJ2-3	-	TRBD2	TGTGCCACCGGGGGGGACGCCACAGATACGCAGTATTTT	CATGGDATDTQYF
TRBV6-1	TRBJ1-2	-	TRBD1	TGTGCCAGCAGTGAAAGGGACAGTCATCTATACGGCTACACCTTC	CASSERDSHLYGYTF
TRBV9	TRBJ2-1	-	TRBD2	TGTGCCAGCAGCGTCGGGACTATCTCCTACAATGAGCAGTTCTTC	CASSVGTISYNEQFF
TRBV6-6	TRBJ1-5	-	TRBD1	TGTGCCAGCGCGGACCGGGACAGCTTCAATCAGCCCCAGCATTTT	CASADRDSFNQPQHF
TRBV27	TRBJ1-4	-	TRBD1	TGTGCCAGCAGTCGTTGGGGGACAGGGCTGGAAACTAATGAAAAACTGTTTTTT	CASSRWGTGLETNEKLFF
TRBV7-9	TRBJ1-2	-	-	TGTGCCAGCAACCTCGGAGCGGCTGGCTACACCTTC	CASNLGAAGYTF